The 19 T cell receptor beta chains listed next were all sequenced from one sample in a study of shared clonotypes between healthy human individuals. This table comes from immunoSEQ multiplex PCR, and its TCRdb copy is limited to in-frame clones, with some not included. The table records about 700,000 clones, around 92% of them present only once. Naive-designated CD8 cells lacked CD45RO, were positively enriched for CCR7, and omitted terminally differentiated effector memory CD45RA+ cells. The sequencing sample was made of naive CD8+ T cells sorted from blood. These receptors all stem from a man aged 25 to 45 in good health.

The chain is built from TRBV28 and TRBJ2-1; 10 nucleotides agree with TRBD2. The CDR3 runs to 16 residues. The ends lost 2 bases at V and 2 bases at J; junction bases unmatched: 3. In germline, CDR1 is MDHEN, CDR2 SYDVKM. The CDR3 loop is CASSLSSGRTYNEQFF. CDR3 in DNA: TGTGCCAGCAGTTTAAGTAGCGGGAGGACCTACAATGAGCAGTTCTTC.

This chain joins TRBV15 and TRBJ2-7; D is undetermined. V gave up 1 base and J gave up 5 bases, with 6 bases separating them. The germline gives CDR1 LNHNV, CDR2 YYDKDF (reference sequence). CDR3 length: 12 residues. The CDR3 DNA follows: TGTGCCACCAGCAGAGTATCTGACGAGCAGTACTTC. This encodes CATSRVSDEQYF.

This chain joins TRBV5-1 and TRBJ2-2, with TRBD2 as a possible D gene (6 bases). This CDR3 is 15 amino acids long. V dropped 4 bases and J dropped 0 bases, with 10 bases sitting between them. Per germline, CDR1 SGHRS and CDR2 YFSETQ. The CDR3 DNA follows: TGCGCCAGCAGCCGAGGGGACTCGAACACCGGGGAGCTGTTTTTT. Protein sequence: CASSRGDSNTGELFF. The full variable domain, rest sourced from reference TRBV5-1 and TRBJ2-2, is KAGVTQTPRYLIKTRGQQVTLSCSPISGHRSVSWYQQTPGQGLQFLFEYFSETQRNKGNFPGRFSGRQFSNSRSEMNVSTLELGDSALYLCASSRGDSNTGELFFGEGSRLTVL.

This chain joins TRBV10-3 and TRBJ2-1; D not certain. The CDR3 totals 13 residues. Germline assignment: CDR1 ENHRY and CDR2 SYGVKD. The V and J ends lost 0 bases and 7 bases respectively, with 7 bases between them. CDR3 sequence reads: CAISESDTNEQFF. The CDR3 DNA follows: TGTGCCATCAGTGAGTCTGACACAAATGAGCAGTTCTTC.

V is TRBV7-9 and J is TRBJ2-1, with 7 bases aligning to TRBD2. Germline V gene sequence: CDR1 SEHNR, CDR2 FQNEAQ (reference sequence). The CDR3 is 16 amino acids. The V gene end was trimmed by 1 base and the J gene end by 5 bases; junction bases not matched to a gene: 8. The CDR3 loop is CASSLVLLARDNEQFF. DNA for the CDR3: TGTGCCAGCAGCTTAGTATTACTAGCGCGGGACAATGAGCAGTTCTTC.

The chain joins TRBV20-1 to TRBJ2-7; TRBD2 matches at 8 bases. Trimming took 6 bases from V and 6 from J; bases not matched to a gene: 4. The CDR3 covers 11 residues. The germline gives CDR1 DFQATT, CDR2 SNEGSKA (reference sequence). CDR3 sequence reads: CSAGLVSEQYF. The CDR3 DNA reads TGCAGTGCGGGACTAGTCAGCGAGCAGTACTTC.

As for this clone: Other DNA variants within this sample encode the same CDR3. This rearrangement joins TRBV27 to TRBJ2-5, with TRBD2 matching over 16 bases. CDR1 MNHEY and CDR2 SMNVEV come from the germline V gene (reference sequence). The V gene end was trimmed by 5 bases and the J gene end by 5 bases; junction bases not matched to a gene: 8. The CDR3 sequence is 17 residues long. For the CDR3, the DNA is TGTGCCAGCAGTCCCGGGACTAGCGGGAGGGCCTGGGAGACCCAGTACTTC. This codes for CASSPGTSGRAWETQYF.

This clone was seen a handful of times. Here the CDR3 DNA reads TGCAGCGTTAGCGGACAGTTCTACGAGCAGTACTTC. Translating it yields CSVSGQFYEQYF. The chain employs TRBV29-1 and TRBJ2-7; D perhaps matches TRBD1 (6 bases). The V and J ends lost 5 bases and 3 bases respectively, with 11 bases between them. Germline CDR1 and CDR2: SQVTM and ANQGSEA. The CDR3 runs to 12 residues.

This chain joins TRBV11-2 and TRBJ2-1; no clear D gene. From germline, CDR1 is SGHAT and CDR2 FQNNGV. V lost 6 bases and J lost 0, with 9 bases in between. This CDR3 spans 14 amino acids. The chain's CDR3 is CASSIADSYNEQFF. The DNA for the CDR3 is TGTGCCAGCAGTATAGCAGACTCCTACAATGAGCAGTTCTTC.

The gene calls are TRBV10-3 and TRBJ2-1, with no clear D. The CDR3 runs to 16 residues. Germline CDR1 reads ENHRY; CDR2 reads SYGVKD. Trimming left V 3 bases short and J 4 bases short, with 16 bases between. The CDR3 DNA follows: TGTGCCATCAGTGATGTCATGGATCAGCAATACAATGAGCAGTTCTTC. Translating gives CAISDVMDQQYNEQFF.

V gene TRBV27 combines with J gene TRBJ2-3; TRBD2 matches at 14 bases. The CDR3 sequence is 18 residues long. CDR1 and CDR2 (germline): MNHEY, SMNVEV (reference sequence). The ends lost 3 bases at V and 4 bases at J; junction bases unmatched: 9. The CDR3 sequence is CASSLGLAGVVDADTQYF. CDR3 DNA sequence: TGTGCCAGCAGTTTGGGACTAGCGGGAGTTGTTGATGCAGATACGCAGTATTTT.

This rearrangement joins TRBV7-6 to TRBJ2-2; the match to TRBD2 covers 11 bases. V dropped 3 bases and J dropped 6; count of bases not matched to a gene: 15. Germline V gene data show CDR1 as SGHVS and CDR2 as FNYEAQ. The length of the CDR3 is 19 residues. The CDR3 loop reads CASSFSRTSGFQRAGELFF. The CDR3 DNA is TGTGCCAGCAGCTTCTCTCGGACTAGCGGGTTCCAAAGGGCCGGGGAGCTGTTTTTT.

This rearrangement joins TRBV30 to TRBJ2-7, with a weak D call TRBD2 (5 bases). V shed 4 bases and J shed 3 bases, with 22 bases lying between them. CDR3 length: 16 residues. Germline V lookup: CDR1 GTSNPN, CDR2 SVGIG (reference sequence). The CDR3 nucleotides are TGTGCCTGGAAAAAGGCGAAGGGCGGGTCACGCTACGAGCAGTACTTC. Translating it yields CAWKKAKGGSRYEQYF. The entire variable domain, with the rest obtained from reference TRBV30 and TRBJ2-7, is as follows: SQTIHQWPATLVQPVGSPLSLECTVEGTSNPNLYWYRQAAGRGLQLLFYSVGIGQISSEVPQNLSASRPQDRQFILSSKKLLLSDSGFYLCAWKKAKGGSRYEQYFGPGTRLTVT.

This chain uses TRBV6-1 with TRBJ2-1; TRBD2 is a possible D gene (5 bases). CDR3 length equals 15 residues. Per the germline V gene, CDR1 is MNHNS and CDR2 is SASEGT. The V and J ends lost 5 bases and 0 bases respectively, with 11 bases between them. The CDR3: CASSPVGVSYNEQFF. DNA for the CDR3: TGTGCCAGCAGTCCCGTGGGAGTCTCCTACAATGAGCAGTTCTTC.

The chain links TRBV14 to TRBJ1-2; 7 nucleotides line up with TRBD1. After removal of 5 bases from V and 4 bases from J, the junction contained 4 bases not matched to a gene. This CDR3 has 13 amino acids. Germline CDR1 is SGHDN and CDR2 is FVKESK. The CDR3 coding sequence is TGTGCCAGCAGCGAGGGGGCTAGCTATGGCTACACCTTC. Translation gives CASSEGASYGYTF.

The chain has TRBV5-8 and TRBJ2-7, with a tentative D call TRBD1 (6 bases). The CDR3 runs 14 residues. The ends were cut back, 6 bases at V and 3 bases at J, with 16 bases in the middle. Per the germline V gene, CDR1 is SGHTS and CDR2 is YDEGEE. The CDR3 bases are TGTGCCAGCACCCCGGTCGTAGGGGGCTACGAGCAGTACTTC. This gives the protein CASTPVVGGYEQYF.

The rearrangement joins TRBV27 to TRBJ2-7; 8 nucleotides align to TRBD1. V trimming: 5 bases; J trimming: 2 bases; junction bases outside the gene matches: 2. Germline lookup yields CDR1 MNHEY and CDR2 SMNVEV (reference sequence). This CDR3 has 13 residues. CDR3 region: CASSQTGAYEQYF. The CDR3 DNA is TGTGCCAGCAGTCAGACAGGGGCCTACGAGCAGTACTTC.

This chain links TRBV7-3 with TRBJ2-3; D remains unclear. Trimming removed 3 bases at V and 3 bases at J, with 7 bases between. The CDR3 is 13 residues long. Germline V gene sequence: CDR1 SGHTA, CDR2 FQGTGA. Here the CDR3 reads CASSFLHTDTQYF. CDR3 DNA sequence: TGTGCCAGCAGCTTCCTCCATACAGATACGCAGTATTTT.

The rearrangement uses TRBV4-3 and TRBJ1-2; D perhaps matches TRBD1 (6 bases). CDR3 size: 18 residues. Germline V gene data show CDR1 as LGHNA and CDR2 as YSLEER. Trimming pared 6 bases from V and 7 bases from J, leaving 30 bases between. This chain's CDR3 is CASSGGFEGGAKKIGYTF. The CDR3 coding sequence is TGCGCCAGCAGTGGAGGGTTTGAGGGGGGTGCTAAGAAGATTGGCTACACCTTC.